Listed below are T cell receptor beta chains from one sample, sequenced in a study of blood T cell repertoires in COVID-19. The protocol was immunoSEQ multiplex PCR, while the TCRdb copy is restricted to in-frame clones and leaves out a portion. The repertoire holds tens of thousands of clones, roughly four fifths seen once, with 1.2% in the top ten. Sample: peripheral blood. The receptors derive from an elderly woman with acute or convalescent COVID-19. CDR3s include the opening cysteine and the closing phenylalanine or tryptophan. D genes are given only for firm matches. Size is omitted from some rows. Given values are once, few, many or a class for expanded clones.

CASSFTRGLNTEAFF TGTGCCAGCAGCTTTACCAGGGGACTGAACACTGAAGCTTTCTTT TRBJ1-1 TRBV5-4 NA NA
CASSPLQGGHNEQFF TGTGCCAGCTCACCTCTCCAGGGGGGACACAATGAGCAGTTCTTC TRBJ2-1 TRBV18 NA NA
CASSLGAEQFF TGTGCCAGCAGCTTGGGGGCTGAGCAGTTCTTC TRBJ2-1 TRBV11-2 once NA
CAISESSVLKDRGNYGYTF TGTGCCATCAGTGAGTCATCCGTCTTAAAGGACAGGGGCAACTATGGCTACACCTTC TRBJ1-2 TRBV10-3 NA TRBD1
CASSPRSSLVREGETQYF TGTGCCAGCAGTCCGCGATCCTCTTTGGTGCGGGAGGGAGAGACCCAGTACTTC TRBJ2-5 TRBV27 NA TRBD2
CASSPGQVGSPLHF TGTGCCAGCAGCCCCGGACAGGTTGGCTCACCCCTCCACTTT TRBJ1-6 TRBV6-2/TRBV6-3 NA TRBD1
CASSVDPPSGSTGELFF TGTGCCAGCAGCGTCGATCCCCCTAGCGGTTCCACCGGGGAGCTGTTTTTT TRBJ2-2 TRBV9 few TRBD2
CASRGDYRAAQYF TGCGCCAGCAGGGGGGACTACCGGGCCGCCCAGTACTTC TRBJ2-5 TRBV10-2 NA TRBD2
CASSFMGQNTEAFF TGTGCCAGCAGCTTTATGGGACAGAACACTGAAGCTTTCTTT TRBJ1-1 TRBV5-6 NA NA
CSASSGGGAGELFF TGCAGTGCTAGTTCCGGGGGAGGGGCCGGGGAGCTGTTTTTT TRBJ2-2 TRBV20-1 NA TRBD2
CASSRADSYEQYF TGTGCCAGCAGCCGGGCTGACTCCTACGAGCAGTACTTC TRBJ2-7 TRBV3-1/TRBV3-2 once NA
CASSLVEGLAAYEQYF TGTGCCAGCAGCTTAGTCGAGGGACTAGCAGCCTACGAGCAGTACTTC TRBJ2-7 TRBV7-9 few TRBD2
CASSLTAGRGYEQYF TGCGCCAGCAGCCTAACAGCGGGGAGGGGCTACGAGCAGTACTTC TRBJ2-7 TRBV4-1 once TRBD2
CATSRDWAGANQPQHF TGTGCCACCAGCAGAGATTGGGCAGGGGCCAATCAGCCCCAGCATTTT TRBJ1-5 TRBV15 NA NA
CASSQPLLAQHF TGTGCCAGCAGTCAACCGTTACTAGCCCAGCATTTT TRBJ1-5 TRBV28 NA NA
CASTMGQASYEQYF TGTGCCAGCACCATGGGACAGGCTTCCTACGAGCAGTACTTC TRBJ2-7 TRBV5-5 NA TRBD1
CASSEQGQGVNQPQHF TGTGCCAGCAGTGAACAAGGACAGGGGGTGAATCAGCCCCAGCATTTT TRBJ1-5 TRBV6-1 NA TRBD1
CAISEPQQETQYF TGTGCCATCAGTGAGCCTCAGCAAGAGACCCAGTACTTC TRBJ2-5 TRBV10-3 NA NA
CASSLAASDTQYF TGTGCCAGCAGCTTAGCGGCTTCAGATACGCAGTATTTT TRBJ2-3 TRBV7-2 few NA
CASRNTGGLTEAFF TGTGCCAGCAGGAATACAGGGGGCCTCACTGAAGCTTTCTTT TRBJ1-1 TRBV6-5 few TRBD1
CASSIPAPGGNTEAFF TGTGCCAGTAGTATACCCGCCCCTGGAGGGAACACTGAAGCTTTCTTT TRBJ1-1 TRBV19 NA NA
CASSQGGTDYEQYF TGTGCCAGCAGCCAAGGGGGGACAGACTACGAGCAGTACTTC TRBJ2-7 TRBV3-1/TRBV3-2 once TRBD1
CASGWAPPGYTF TGTGCCAGCGGATGGGCCCCCCCCGGCTACACCTTC TRBJ1-2 TRBV6-5 NA NA
CASISDTQYF TGTGCCAGCATATCAGATACGCAGTATTTT TRBJ2-3 TRBV2 NA NA
CASSLPLAGADEQFF TGTGCCAGCAGTTTGCCCCTAGCGGGAGCCGATGAGCAGTTCTTC TRBJ2-1 TRBV28 NA TRBD2
CASSLGTGANTEAFF TGTGCCAGCAGCTTAGGAACAGGGGCGAACACTGAAGCTTTCTTT TRBJ1-1 TRBV7-9 NA TRBD1
CASSLGAGVGNEQFF TGCGCCAGCAGCTTGGGCGCGGGAGTGGGCAATGAGCAGTTCTTC TRBJ2-1 TRBV5-1 NA TRBD2
CASSQGGADLGEQFF TGTGCCAGCAGCCAGGGCGGCGCCGATCTCGGAGAGCAGTTCTTC TRBJ2-1 TRBV7-2 NA NA
CASSTGQIEQYF TGTGCCAGCAGTACGGGACAGATCGAGCAGTACTTC TRBJ2-7 TRBV6-5 NA TRBD1
CASSQAGGVLNTEAFF TGCGCCAGCAGCCAAGCAGGAGGGGTTTTAAACACTGAAGCTTTCTTT TRBJ1-1 TRBV4-1 NA NA
CASSGQIYEQYF TGTGCCAGCAGTGGGCAAATCTACGAGCAGTACTTC TRBJ2-7 TRBV2 few NA
CASSSLDLPYEQYF TGTGCCAGTAGTTCCTTGGACTTGCCCTACGAGCAGTACTTC TRBJ2-7 TRBV19 many NA
CASSKAYSTPVKYNSPLHF TGTGCCAGCAGCAAAGCTTACAGTACTCCAGTAAAATATAATTCACCCCTCCACTTT TRBJ1-6 TRBV21-1 once NA
CASSGASSYNEQFF TGTGCCAGCAGCGGGGCGTCCTCCTACAATGAGCAGTTCTTC TRBJ2-1 TRBV11-2 NA NA
CASSVGRGTGAPSGNTIYF TGTGCCAGCAGCGTAGGTCGTGGGACAGGGGCACCCTCTGGAAACACCATATATTTT TRBJ1-3 TRBV9 NA TRBD1
CASSKGLPLGQLFF TGTGCCAGCAGCAAGGGACTCCCCTTGGGGCAACTGTTTTTT TRBJ1-4 TRBV21-1 NA NA
CASSPMGATGVGNTEAFF TGTGCCAGTAGTCCGATGGGTGCGACCGGGGTCGGGAACACTGAAGCTTTCTTT TRBJ1-1 TRBV19 NA NA
CASSQVESGGTQETQYF TGTGCCAGCAGCCAGGTAGAATCGGGGGGAACCCAAGAGACCCAGTACTTC TRBJ2-5 TRBV4-2 NA TRBD2
CASSWGGLTEAFF TGTGCCAGCAGCTGGGGGGGGCTGACTGAAGCTTTCTTT TRBJ1-1 TRBV7-2 NA NA
CASSLTSGRPSYEQYF TGCGCCAGCAGCTTGACTAGCGGGAGGCCGTCTTACGAGCAGTACTTC TRBJ2-7 TRBV5-1 NA TRBD2
CASSGTGLENSPLHF TGTGCCAGCAGCGGGACAGGGCTTGAGAATTCACCCCTCCACTTT TRBJ1-6 TRBV5-6 NA TRBD1
CASSRLQGNQPQHF TGTGCCAGCAGCCGATTACAGGGGAATCAGCCCCAGCATTTT TRBJ1-5 TRBV6-5 NA TRBD1
CASSLVSGTKNIQYF TGTGCCAGCAGCTTAGTTAGCGGGACCAAAAACATTCAGTACTTC TRBJ2-4 TRBV7-9 NA TRBD2
CASSPGTTLAKNIQYF TGTGCCAGCAGTCCTGGGACAACACTAGCCAAAAACATTCAGTACTTC TRBJ2-4 TRBV6-6 NA NA
CASSQDWIGTGRREQYF TGTGCCAGCAGCCAAGATTGGATAGGGACAGGGCGACGCGAGCAGTACTTC TRBJ2-7 TRBV4-2 NA TRBD1
CASRNPGVDEQYF TGTGCCAGCAGAAACCCGGGAGTGGACGAGCAGTACTTC TRBJ2-7 TRBV6-6 NA NA
CASSPTGGGQFF TGTGCCAGCAGCCCGACAGGGGGAGGGCAGTTCTTC TRBJ2-1 TRBV12-3/TRBV12-4 few TRBD1
CASSLAGGDTGELFF TGTGCCAGCAGCTTAGCGGGGGGTGACACCGGGGAGCTGTTTTTT TRBJ2-2 TRBV7-9 NA NA
CASSLQDRTNTGELFF TGTGCCAGCAGCTTGCAGGACAGGACGAACACCGGGGAGCTGTTTTTT TRBJ2-2 TRBV7-8 NA TRBD1
CASSESTGLTEQYF TGCGCCAGCAGTGAGTCGACAGGATTAACCGAGCAGTACTTC TRBJ2-7 TRBV10-1 NA NA
CASRTGGDWNTIYF TGTGCCAGCAGGACAGGGGGCGATTGGAACACCATATATTTT TRBJ1-3 TRBV6-5 NA TRBD1